The 32 T cell receptor beta chains reported below all come from one sample, sequenced in a study of CD8 T cells in ankylosing spondylitis. The study, taken as a whole, reports: Made up of eight highly homologous variants, a TCR beta motif appeared characteristic of ankylosing spondylitis blood.

These TCRs are of unknown antigen specificity. TCRdb re-derived calls from the 5' RACE reads in MiXCR, one entry per CDR3 protein. The sample includes 700,000 to 1,000,000 distinct CDR3 sequences, approximately 10% of them seen just once. Input material: blood, either unsorted or a sorted T cell fraction (not recorded which). These TCRs come from a male donor with ankylosing spondylitis.

The genes are TRBV10-3 and TRBJ1-1; no definite D call. The CDR3 sequence is 13 residues long. Trimming pared 7 bases from V and 4 bases from J, leaving 13 bases between. Germline assignment: CDR1 ENHRY and CDR2 SYGVKD. CDR3 amino acids: CAIIRYLGTEAFF. As DNA, the CDR3 is TGTGCCATCATTAGGTATCTAGGCACTGAAGCTTTCTTT.

In its sample, this clonotype was seen many times. J is TRBJ2-5 and V is TRBV20-1; D gene unclear. Trimming pared 3 bases from V and 5 bases from J, leaving 7 bases between. Germline V lookup: CDR1 DFQATT, CDR2 SNEGSKA (reference sequence). The CDR3 covers 11 residues. The CDR3 sequence: CSASGVETQYF. DNA for the CDR3: TGCAGTGCTAGTGGTGTGGAGACCCAGTACTTC.

This clonotype came up a few times. The V gene is TRBV20-1, the J gene TRBJ2-7; the D is unclear. The CDR3 covers 13 residues. The germline V gene encodes CDR1 DFQATT and CDR2 SNEGSKA (reference sequence). The V and J ends lost 5 bases and 1 base respectively, with 12 bases between them. The CDR3 nucleotides read TGCAGTGCTCTTCCAGACGGGTCCTACGAGCAGTACTTC. The encoded protein is CSALPDGSYEQYF.

In this sample, this clonotype turned up a few times. V gene TRBV12-3 or TRBV12-4 combines with J gene TRBJ2-7, with D perhaps TRBD1 (6 bases). This CDR3 has 14 amino acids. Trimming removed 6 bases at V and 0 bases at J, with 12 bases between. The CDR3 DNA reads as TGTGCCAGCAGGAAGGACAGTAACTCCTACGAGCAGTACTTC. Protein product: CASRKDSNSYEQYF.

This clonotype has a handful of counts. The chain combines TRBV20-1 with TRBJ2-7, with TRBD1 identical over 7 bases. Germline values: CDR1 DFQATT, CDR2 SNEGSKA (reference sequence). With 6 bases clipped from V and 0 bases from J, the junction kept 2 bases outside the gene matches. The CDR3 spans 12 residues. The CDR3 DNA reads as TGCAGTGCCAACAGGGGCTCCTACGAGCAGTACTTC. Translating gives CSANRGSYEQYF.

There are a few counts of this clonotype. V gene TRBV4-3 combines with J gene TRBJ2-1, with 7 bases fitting TRBD2. Trimming cost V 4 bases and J 2 bases; bases outside gene matches: 11. This CDR3 contains 17 residues. Germline V gene data show CDR1 as LGHNA and CDR2 as YSLEER. CDR3 DNA sequence: TGCGCCAGCAGCCTCTCGTGGGGGGGGGTCACCTACAATGAGCAGTTCTTC. It yields the protein CASSLSWGGVTYNEQFF.

The chain joins TRBV20-1 to TRBJ1-6; no definite D call. Germline V gene sequence: CDR1 DFQATT, CDR2 SNEGSKA (reference sequence). The CDR3 length is 13 residues. V lost 1 base to trimming and J lost 10 bases, with 11 bases between them. This chain's CDR3 is CSARVLTESPLHF. The DNA of the CDR3 is TGCAGTGCTAGAGTTTTAACAGAGTCACCCCTCCACTTT.

This clonotype was found a few times. The V and J genes are TRBV7-9 and TRBJ1-6; D is unclear. V was shortened by 5 bases and J by 9 bases, with 8 bases between the two germline ends. Germline-derived CDR1 and CDR2 are SEHNR and FQNEAQ (reference sequence). This CDR3 is built from 12 residues. The CDR3 region has the DNA TGTGCCAGCAGCCGAGAGAGTTCACCCCTCCACTTT. This sequence encodes CASSRESSPLHF.

The chain joins TRBV6-5 to TRBJ2-3; TRBD2 matches 7 bases. This CDR3 spans 15 amino acids. J gave up 2 bases and V 2 bases, and 4 bases lay outside the gene matches. Per the germline V gene, CDR1 is MNHEY and CDR2 is SVGAGI. The CDR3 DNA reads as TGTGCCAGCAGTTACCCTAGCGGAGACACAGATACGCAGTATTTT. Protein product: CASSYPSGDTDTQYF.

The chain carries TRBV5-1 and TRBJ2-1, with 10 bases matching TRBD2. Germline-derived CDR1 and CDR2 are SGHRS and YFSETQ. V trimming: 3 bases; J trimming: 3 bases; junction bases outside the gene matches: 3. This CDR3 contains 15 residues. This CDR3 reads CASSWGLASYNEQFF. The CDR3, as DNA: TGCGCCAGCAGCTGGGGACTAGCGAGCTACAATGAGCAGTTCTTC.

The genes are TRBV5-4 and TRBJ2-1; 9 bases are a match to TRBD2. This CDR3 contains 14 residues. V lost 4 bases, J lost 7 bases, and 6 bases stayed unmatched. From germline, CDR1 is SGHNT and CDR2 YYREEE (reference sequence). CDR3 bases: TGTGCCAGCAGCCCGGGCGGGAGGGGTAATGAGCAGTTCTTC. It translates to CASSPGGRGNEQFF. The variable domain in full, completed from reference TRBV5-4 and TRBJ2-1, reads ETGVTQSPTHLIKTRGQQVTLRCSSQSGHNTVSWYQQALGQGPQFIFQYYREEENGRGNFPPRFSGLQFPNYSSELNVNALELDDSALYLCASSPGGRGNEQFFGPGTRLTVL.

In its sample, this clonotype was seen a few times. A much larger clone differs from this one at a single base, so this may be a read error. The chain carries TRBV7-9 and TRBJ2-7, with 13 bases identical to TRBD2. The V gene's germline CDR1 is SEHNR and CDR2 FQNEAQ (reference sequence). Trimming removed 5 bases from V and 5 bases from J; junction bases left unmatched: 6. This CDR3 is built from 15 residues. This chain's CDR3 is CASSLGLAGDHEQYF. The CDR3 region has the DNA TGTGCCAGCAGCCTAGGACTAGCGGGAGACCACGAGCAGTACTTC.

V gene TRBV7-2 combines with J gene TRBJ2-1; perhaps TRBD2 as D (6 bases). The CDR3 covers 13 residues. Germline values: CDR1 SGHTA, CDR2 FQGNSA. Trimming cost V 2 bases and J 14 bases, with 16 bases left between them. The CDR3 DNA follows: TGTGCCAGCAGCTTATCATCTAGCAGGAGGGAGTTCTTC. Translated: CASSLSSSRREFF.

In its sample, this clonotype was seen a few times. The rearrangement joins TRBV27 to TRBJ2-3; no clear D gene. The CDR3 contains 13 residues. The germline CDR1 and CDR2 sequences are MNHEY and SMNVEV (reference sequence). Trimming removed 6 bases from V and 2 bases from J, with 9 bases in between. The CDR3 DNA sequence: TGTGCCAGCAGCACCATCATCACAGATACGCAGTATTTT. This encodes CASSTIITDTQYF.

This clonotype showed up just a few times. The chain combines TRBV29-1 with TRBJ1-4, with 9 nucleotides matching TRBD1. Germline V lookup: CDR1 SQVTM, CDR2 ANQGSEA. V was clipped by 7 bases and J by 7 bases; unmatched bases: 4. CDR3 length equals 12 residues. The chain's CDR3 is CSARTGVEKLFF. The CDR3 region has the DNA TGCAGCGCCCGGACAGGGGTTGAAAAACTGTTTTTT.

At least ten counts were recorded for this clonotype. The chain carries TRBV12-3 or TRBV12-4 and TRBJ1-1; a possible D gene is TRBD1 (5 bases). CDR3 length equals 15 residues. Trimming stripped 5 bases from V and 0 bases from J, with 13 bases between. The CDR3 is CASSDPQGMNTEAFF. Here the CDR3 DNA reads TGTGCCAGCAGTGACCCCCAGGGAATGAACACTGAAGCTTTCTTT.

The rearrangement uses TRBV7-9 and TRBJ2-1, with unresolved D. Germline lookup yields CDR1 SEHNR and CDR2 FQNEAQ (reference sequence). The CDR3 is 15 residues long. Between the trimmed V and J ends, which lost 5 bases and 0 bases, there was a span of 11 bases. The CDR3 DNA reads TGTGCCAGCAGCCATCGCGTCGGCTCCTACAATGAGCAGTTCTTC. Its translation: CASSHRVGSYNEQFF.

This clonotype was seen ten or more times. The genes are TRBV29-1 and TRBJ2-1; 9 nucleotides agree with TRBD2. Germline CDR1 reads SQVTM; CDR2 reads ANQGSEA. The CDR3 is 14 amino acids. V shed 5 bases and J 10 bases; nucleotides not matched to a gene: 12. CDR3 residues: CSVRLAGARDEQFF. The CDR3 DNA is TGCAGCGTTAGATTAGCGGGAGCCCGCGACGAGCAGTTCTTC.

This clonotype turned up a few times. This chain joins TRBV18 and TRBJ1-5; D may be TRBD1 (5 bases). Trimming left V 3 bases short and J 3 bases short, with 12 bases between. The germline CDR1 and CDR2 sequences are KGHSH and LQKENI. This CDR3 is 15 amino acids long. The CDR3, as DNA: TGTGCCAGCTCACCTCGGGGGTATGACAATCAGCCCCAGCATTTT. Encoded protein: CASSPRGYDNQPQHF.

This chain uses TRBV5-1 with TRBJ2-1; 7 nucleotides align to TRBD2. From germline, CDR1 is SGHRS and CDR2 YFSETQ. The CDR3 loop spans 15 amino acids. The trim removed 4 bases at V and 2 bases at J, leaving 6 bases unmatched. In DNA, the CDR3 is TGCGCCAGCAGCCTCACCGGGACTACCTACAATGAGCAGTTCTTC. Protein product: CASSLTGTTYNEQFF.

The V call is TRBV20-1, the J call TRBJ1-1; a weak D match, TRBD1 (5 bases). CDR3 length equals 13 residues. Per germline, CDR1 DFQATT and CDR2 SNEGSKA (reference sequence). Deletions cut 6 bases from V and 1 base from J, with 12 bases between. The CDR3 sequence: CSAPGRRNTEAFF. CDR3 in DNA: TGCAGTGCCCCGGGACGCCGGAACACTGAAGCTTTCTTT.

The table lists this clonotype with a few counts. The chain carries TRBV10-3 and TRBJ1-1; D gene uncertain. V gave up 0 bases and J gave up 1 base, with 9 bases separating them. The CDR3 loop spans 15 amino acids. Germline assignment: CDR1 ENHRY and CDR2 SYGVKD. The CDR3 region has the DNA TGTGCCATCAGTGAGTCTGTAGGGAAGAACACTGAAGCTTTCTTT. It is translated as CAISESVGKNTEAFF.

Only a few counts were recorded for this clonotype. The chain combines TRBV19 with TRBJ2-7, with D perhaps TRBD1 (5 bases). V was cut by 0 bases and J by 11 bases, with 14 bases left in between. CDR3 length: 13 residues. CDR1 and CDR2 (germline): LNHDA, SQIVND (reference sequence). CDR3 residues: CASSIDWTKWKYF. For the CDR3, the DNA is TGTGCCAGTAGTATAGATTGGACAAAGTGGAAGTACTTC.

This clonotype was picked up many times. The chain combines TRBV10-1 with TRBJ2-7; 13 nucleotides align to TRBD2. CDR3 length: 15 residues. With 9 bases clipped from V and 0 bases from J, the junction kept 5 bases outside the gene matches. CDR1 and CDR2 from the germline V gene are WNHNN and SYGVQD (reference sequence). The CDR3 is CARWRLAGGSYEQYF. The CDR3 DNA sequence: TGCGCCAGATGGAGACTAGCGGGAGGCTCCTACGAGCAGTACTTC.

This clonotype was seen ten or more times. This sequence joins TRBV20-1 and TRBJ1-6; TRBD1 is a possible D gene (5 bases). From germline, CDR1 is DFQATT and CDR2 SNEGSKA (reference sequence). CDR3 length equals 15 residues. V was trimmed by 0 bases and J by 10 bases, leaving 16 bases between them. As DNA, the CDR3 is TGCAGTGCTAGAGATCGTGTTAAGGGGCAATCACCCCTCCACTTT. Translation gives CSARDRVKGQSPLHF.

This chain joins TRBV6-2 or TRBV6-3 and TRBJ2-3; D is ambiguous. Germline V lookup: CDR1 MNHEY, CDR2 SVGEGT. The CDR3 has 14 residues. V was pared by 8 bases and J by 4 bases, with 16 bases between. The CDR3 sequence: CASGPPGSPDTQYF. The CDR3 DNA is TGTGCCAGCGGCCCGCCGGGTTCTCCAGATACGCAGTATTTT.

This clonotype was seen at least ten times. The rearrangement links TRBV20-1 to TRBJ2-7, with D perhaps matching TRBD2 (5 bases). Germline CDR1 is DFQATT and CDR2 is SNEGSKA (reference sequence). Between the trimmed V and J ends, which lost 5 bases and 3 bases, there was a span of 17 bases. The CDR3 loop spans 14 amino acids. In nucleotides, the CDR3 is TGCAGTGCTGTAGATTGGACGGGATACTACGAGCAGTACTTC. Protein product: CSAVDWTGYYEQYF.

This clonotype has just a few counts. The chain recombines TRBV3-1 with TRBJ2-1; D remains ambiguous. The V end lost 1 base, the J end lost 5 bases, and 6 bases lay between the germline ends. The CDR3 runs to 13 residues. Germline CDR1 is LGHDT and CDR2 is YNNKEL (reference sequence). CDR3 loop: CASSQVQDNEQFF. The CDR3 DNA sequence: TGTGCCAGCAGCCAAGTTCAGGACAATGAGCAGTTCTTC.

This clonotype was counted ten times or more. The gene calls are TRBV6-5 and TRBJ2-1; D gene unclear. The CDR3 runs 11 residues. The germline V gene has CDR1 MNHEY and CDR2 SVGAGI. The germline V and J ends were trimmed by 5 bases and 8 bases, with 7 bases remaining between them. In nucleotides, the CDR3 is TGTGCCAGCAGTCACGGCTATGAGCAGTTCTTC. Translation: CASSHGYEQFF.

This clonotype was recorded many times. CDR3 nucleotides: TGCAGTGGAACGGGGGGAGGGGACACTGAAGCTTTCTTT. It encodes CSGTGGGDTEAFF. V and J are TRBV20-1 and TRBJ1-1; possible D gene TRBD1, 5 bases. Germline V gives CDR1 DFQATT, CDR2 SNEGSKA (reference sequence). CDR3 length: 13 residues. The V gene lost 7 bases and the J gene lost 3 bases, with 15 bases spanning the gap.

In this sample, this clonotype turned up a few times. The chain joins TRBV9 to TRBJ1-6; the D gene is possibly TRBD1 (5 bases). Looked up from germline, CDR1 is SGDLS and CDR2 is YYNGEE. The CDR3 contains 12 residues. V was shortened by 4 bases and J by 14 bases, with 13 bases between the two germline ends. The chain's CDR3 is CASSPRGESLHF. The CDR3 DNA reads as TGTGCCAGCAGCCCCCGGGGGGAGTCCCTCCACTTT.

This clonotype has just a few counts. The J gene is TRBJ1-2, the V gene TRBV19; 7 nucleotides line up with TRBD1. V shed 7 bases, J shed 4 bases, and the junction held 6 bases outside the gene matches. CDR3 length: 13 residues. Germline V gene sequence: CDR1 LNHDA, CDR2 SQIVND (reference sequence). CDR3 region: CASIRAGGYGYTF. Written as DNA, the CDR3 is TGTGCCAGTATTCGGGCAGGGGGCTATGGCTACACCTTC.